This T cell receptor beta chain was recovered during a study of blood T cell repertoires in COVID-19. Study-wide context: Sources were T cells, B-cell-depleted T cells, or PBMCs; the material itself was cDNA or gDNA.

The CDR3 is 15 amino acids. The V gene lost 6 bases and the J gene lost 5 bases, with 17 bases spanning the gap. Germline V gene sequence: CDR1 SNHLY, CDR2 FYNNEI. Original processing notes: The authors estimated nucleated cell counts from reference gene primer amplification. Generated by immunoSEQ multiplex PCR, the TCRdb table keeps only in-frame clones and is missing some. That table supplies the V and J calls and clone size; D and trimming were determined from the DNA. The top ten hold 4% of the sample, which has about 120,000 clones, about 79% seen once. The TCR sequence derives from a woman at least 80 years old with acute or convalescent COVID-19. The sample consisted of peripheral blood. The rearrangement uses TRBV2 and TRBJ1-3; D possibly corresponds to TRBD1 (6 bases). The CDR3 region is CASRPGQLARNTIYF. In DNA form, the CDR3 reads TGTGCCAGCAGACCCGGACAGTTAGCCCGAAACACCATATATTTT.